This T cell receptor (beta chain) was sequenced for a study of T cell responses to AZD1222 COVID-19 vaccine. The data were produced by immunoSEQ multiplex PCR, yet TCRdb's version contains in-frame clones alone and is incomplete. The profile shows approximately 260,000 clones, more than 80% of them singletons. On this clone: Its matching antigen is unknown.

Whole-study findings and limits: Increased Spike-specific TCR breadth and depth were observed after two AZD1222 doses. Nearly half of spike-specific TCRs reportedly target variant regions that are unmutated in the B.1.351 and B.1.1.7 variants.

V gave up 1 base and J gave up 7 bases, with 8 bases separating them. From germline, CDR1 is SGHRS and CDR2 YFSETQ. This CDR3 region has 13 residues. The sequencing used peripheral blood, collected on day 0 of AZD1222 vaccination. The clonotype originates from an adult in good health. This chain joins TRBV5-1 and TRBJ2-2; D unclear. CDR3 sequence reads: CASSLSSDGELFF. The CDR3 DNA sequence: TGCGCCAGCAGCTTGAGTTCGGACGGGGAGCTGTTTTTT.